One and the same sample provided the 19 T cell receptor beta chains below, sequenced in a study of control samples from healthy donors and cancer patients. Profiling relied on immunoSEQ multiplex PCR, and the TCRdb table lists in-frame clones only, not all of them. Counted here are about 150,000 clones, 85% to 95% occurring once; the ten biggest clones make up approximately 1.5%. What was sequenced was blood. All receptors come from a woman under 30 in good health.

The chain uses TRBV6-2 or TRBV6-3 and TRBJ1-1, with 9 positions matching TRBD1. V gave up 6 bases and J gave up 1 base; unmatched junction bases: 21. Germline V gives CDR1 MNHEY, CDR2 SVGEGT. This CDR3 has 20 residues. The CDR3: CASSLTNLRQGVEGNTEAFF. CDR3 nucleotides: TGTGCCAGCAGCTTAACAAACCTCCGACAGGGGGTAGAAGGGAACACTGAAGCTTTCTTT.

The chain combines TRBV7-2 with TRBJ1-1; tentative D call: TRBD1 (6 bases). CDR1 is SGHTA and CDR2 is FQGNSA in the germline V gene. Trimming removed 5 bases at V and 2 bases at J, with 9 bases between. CDR3 length equals 13 residues. The CDR3 region has the DNA TGTGCCAGCAGCGTACAGGGTAACACTGAAGCTTTCTTT. Translated: CASSVQGNTEAFF.

The table lists this clone with a count of one. The chain couples TRBV28 to TRBJ2-3, with unresolved D. V was pared by 3 bases and J by 0 bases, with 4 bases between. The CDR3 is made up of 13 amino acids. Germline V gene lookup returns CDR1 MDHEN and CDR2 SYDVKM. The CDR3 bases are TGTGCCAGCAGTTTTTGGAGCACAGATACGCAGTATTTT. Its protein is CASSFWSTDTQYF. Full variable domain (missing parts from reference TRBV28 and TRBJ2-3): DVKVTQSSRYLVKRTGEKVFLECVQDMDHENMFWYRQDPGLGLRLIYFSYDVKMKEKGDIPEGYSVSREKKERFSLILESASTNQTSMYLCASSFWSTDTQYFGPGTRLTVL.

Only one count was recorded for this clone. The rearrangement uses TRBV11-1 and TRBJ2-1; the D gene is possibly TRBD2 (6 bases). CDR1 and CDR2 from the germline V gene are SGHAT and FQDESV (reference sequence). Between the trimmed V and J ends, which lost 0 bases and 5 bases, there was a span of 11 bases. The CDR3 contains 15 residues. The CDR3 reads CASSLARLENNEQFF. The DNA of the CDR3 is TGTGCCAGCAGCTTAGCAAGACTAGAGAACAATGAGCAGTTCTTC. The entire variable domain, with the rest obtained from reference TRBV11-1 and TRBJ2-1, is as follows: EAEVAQSPRYKITEKSQAVAFWCDPISGHATLYWYRQILGQGPELLVQFQDESVVDDSQLPKDRFSAERLKGVDSTLKIQPAELGDSAMYLCASSLARLENNEQFFGPGTRLTVL.

This chain uses TRBV28 with TRBJ2-5, with D unresolved. Trimming pared 6 bases from V and 0 bases from J, leaving 14 bases between. Germline V gene lookup returns CDR1 MDHEN and CDR2 SYDVKM. The length of the CDR3 is 15 residues. For the CDR3, the DNA is TGTGCCAGCAGGACGACAAATGAGTACCAAGAGACCCAGTACTTC. This translates into CASRTTNEYQETQYF.

This clone has more than one count but fewer than ten. This chain links TRBV20-1 with TRBJ2-5, with 7 bases that match TRBD2. CDR1 and CDR2 from the germline V gene are DFQATT and SNEGSKA (reference sequence). Trimming took 8 bases from V and 5 from J; bases not matched to a gene: 5. The CDR3 length is 11 residues. The CDR3 DNA is TGCAGTCCGGGGGGTGTGGAGACCCAGTACTTC. It is translated as CSPGGVETQYF.

V is TRBV7-9 and J is TRBJ1-1; TRBD1 is a possible D gene (6 bases). V lost 8 bases, J lost 12 bases, and 16 bases lay in between. This CDR3 has 11 amino acids. Germline CDR1 is SEHNR and CDR2 is FQNEAQ (reference sequence). The CDR3 protein is CASSPGGASFF. DNA for the CDR3: TGTGCCAGCTCCCCGGGGGGGGCTTCTTTCTTT.

The chain recombines TRBV19 with TRBJ2-3; 7 bases are a match to TRBD2. The V gene end was trimmed by 7 bases and the J gene end by 1 base; junction bases not matched to a gene: 14. This CDR3 has 17 amino acids. Looked up from germline, CDR1 is LNHDA and CDR2 is SQIVND (reference sequence). CDR3 nucleotides: TGTGCCAGTACCCCTTTACTAGCGAATTCTGGCACAGATACGCAGTATTTT. It codes for CASTPLLANSGTDTQYF.

V and J are TRBV19 and TRBJ1-2, with D hard to call. The germline V gene encodes CDR1 LNHDA and CDR2 SQIVND (reference sequence). CDR3 length: 15 residues. Trimming took off 5 bases at V and 6 bases at J, with 19 bases between the two ends. The CDR3 here is CASSPAWDLSDGYTF. CDR3 nucleotide sequence: TGTGCCAGTAGTCCCGCCTGGGATTTGTCGGATGGCTACACCTTC.

V gene TRBV19 combines with J gene TRBJ2-1; D ambiguous. Trimming pared 5 bases from V and 5 bases from J, leaving 13 bases between. CDR3 size: 14 residues. Germline values: CDR1 LNHDA, CDR2 SQIVND (reference sequence). CDR3 nucleotides: TGTGCCAGTAGTGCCCGGCCATCCAACAATGAGCAGTTCTTC. Translating it yields CASSARPSNNEQFF.

The chain is built from TRBV2 and TRBJ1-2, with a weak D call TRBD1 (6 bases). Germline-derived CDR1 and CDR2 are SNHLY and FYNNEI. The CDR3 is 13 amino acids. V was clipped by 4 bases and J by 2 bases, with 8 bases between them. CDR3 loop: CASSGDTNYGYTF. Here the CDR3 DNA reads TGTGCCAGCAGTGGGGACACCAACTATGGCTACACCTTC.

The chain links TRBV24-1 to TRBJ1-1; 12 nucleotides match TRBD1. Germline V gene data show CDR1 as KGHDR and CDR2 as SFDVKD. This CDR3 is built from 15 residues. V lost 4 bases to trimming and J lost 11 bases; unmatched junction nucleotides: 10. CDR3 DNA sequence: TGTGCCACCAGTGAGTACCGGGACAGGGGGCGGAAGGCTTTCTTT. As protein: CATSEYRDRGRKAFF.

This chain links TRBV13 with TRBJ1-5; D gene ambiguous. V was cut by 4 bases and J by 7 bases, with 17 bases left in between. The germline V gene encodes CDR1 PRHDT and CDR2 FYEKMQ (reference sequence). The CDR3 loop spans 15 amino acids. The CDR3 loop reads CASSSYREMGQPQHF. CDR3 bases: TGTGCCAGCAGCTCTTACCGGGAGATGGGGCAGCCCCAGCATTTT.

The V gene is TRBV7-2, the J gene TRBJ2-7; D remains unclear. The V end lost 3 bases, the J end lost 0 bases, and 12 bases lay between the germline ends. Looked up from germline, CDR1 is SGHTA and CDR2 is FQGNSA. The CDR3 is made up of 15 amino acids. CDR3 sequence reads: CASSFNRASSYEQYF. Written as DNA, the CDR3 is TGTGCCAGCAGCTTTAATCGTGCGAGCTCCTACGAGCAGTACTTC. Drawing the rest from reference TRBV7-2 and TRBJ2-7, the complete variable domain is GAGVSQSPSNKVTEKGKDVELRCDPISGHTALYWYRQSLGQGLEFLIYFQGNSAPDKSGLPSDRFSAERTGGSVSTLTIQRTQQEDSAVYLCASSFNRASSYEQYFGPGTRLTVT.

The rearrangement links TRBV13 to TRBJ1-1; 7 bases line up with TRBD1. This CDR3 region has 15 residues. CDR1 and CDR2 (germline): PRHDT, FYEKMQ (reference sequence). The V segment lost 8 bases and the J segment 0 bases; nucleotides outside the gene matches: 9. The CDR3 sequence: CASGGQGGMNTEAFF. DNA of the CDR3: TGTGCCAGCGGAGGACAAGGGGGCATGAACACTGAAGCTTTCTTT.

The chain uses TRBV11-2 and TRBJ2-7, with 10 positions matching TRBD2. Germline assignment: CDR1 SGHAT and CDR2 FQNNGV. The CDR3 loop spans 16 amino acids. V lost 3 bases and J lost 2; bases outside the gene matches: 7. CDR3 amino acids: CASSLGILAGAYEQYF. CDR3 DNA sequence: TGTGCCAGCAGCTTGGGTATTCTAGCGGGAGCCTACGAGCAGTACTTC. Using reference TRBV11-2 and TRBJ2-7 for the parts outside the CDR3, the full variable domain is EAGVAQSPRYKIIEKRQSVAFWCNPISGHATLYWYQQILGQGPKLLIQFQNNGVVDDSQLPKDRFSAERLKGVDSTLKIQPAKLEDSAVYLCASSLGILAGAYEQYFGPGTRLTVT.

The chain employs TRBV11-2 and TRBJ2-1, with TRBD1 matching 11 bases. The trim removed 5 bases at V and 4 bases at J, leaving 4 bases unmatched. The CDR3 has 15 amino acids. Germline V CDR1 and CDR2: SGHAT, FQNNGV. In DNA, the CDR3 is TGTGCCAGCAGCGAGGGACAGGGGGGGTACAATGAGCAGTTCTTC. Translation gives CASSEGQGGYNEQFF.

The chain recombines TRBV7-9 with TRBJ2-3, with TRBD1 matching over 9 bases. The CDR3 contains 17 residues. Germline trimming cut 5 bases from V and 3 bases from J; bases unmatched to any gene: 12. Germline CDR1 reads SEHNR; CDR2 reads FQNEAQ (reference sequence). CDR3 bases: TGTGCCAGCAGCCCGATCCCGGGACAGGGTACGACAGATACGCAGTATTTT. Amino acids: CASSPIPGQGTTDTQYF.

The rearrangement joins TRBV4-2 to TRBJ2-1; no definite D call. This CDR3 comprises 15 residues. Per germline, CDR1 LGHNA and CDR2 YNFKEQ. The V gene lost 2 bases and the J gene lost 7 bases, with 15 bases spanning the gap. This CDR3 is CASSQSALSQNEQFF. Here the CDR3 DNA reads TGTGCCAGCAGCCAATCGGCCCTCAGTCAGAATGAGCAGTTCTTC.